The 3 T cell receptor beta chains reported below all come from one sample, sequenced in a study of molecular identifiers for immune sequencing clone quantification. TCRdb re-analysed the PCR reads in MiXCR, keeping a single row per CDR3 protein. The table includes 400,000 to 600,000 distinct CDR3 sequences, around 23% detected once. Sequencing was performed on naive CD8+ T cells from blood, with Jurkat cell RNA spiked in. Subset indicated: FACS-sorted CD8+CD4-CCR7+CD45RA+ naive T cells. All receptors come from a human donor in good health. Some libraries in this study had Jurkat cell RNA spiked in.

This clonotype was found many times. The chain employs TRBV28 and TRBJ2-7; D uncertain. There are 15 residues in the CDR3. Germline assignment: CDR1 MDHEN and CDR2 SYDVKM. The V end was cut by 3 bases, the J end by 0 bases, with 12 bases between. CDR3 bases: TGTGCCAGCAGTTTGTCCCAGGCGAGCTCCTACGAGCAGTACTTC. It translates to CASSLSQASSYEQYF.

This clonotype was counted once. The chain carries TRBV6-5 and TRBJ2-6; D call uncertain. This CDR3 is 14 amino acids long. Germline V lookup: CDR1 MNHEY, CDR2 SVGAGI. Deletions cut 3 bases from V and 0 bases from J, with 3 bases between. CDR3 DNA sequence: TGTGCCAGCAGTTATCCCTCTGGGGCCAACGTCCTGACTTTC. Translated, it gives CASSYPSGANVLTF.

The rearrangement links TRBV20-1 to TRBJ1-2; a weak D match, TRBD1 (5 bases). This CDR3 region has 15 residues. The germline CDR1 and CDR2 sequences are DFQATT and SNEGSKA (reference sequence). V was clipped by 1 base and J by 2 bases, with 14 bases between them. The CDR3 protein is CSARAFDRANYGYTF. In DNA, the CDR3 is TGCAGTGCTAGAGCCTTTGACAGAGCCAACTATGGCTACACCTTC.